These 3 T cell receptor beta chains were all obtained from the same sample, sequenced in a study of PD-1 blockade in mismatch repair-deficient tumors. Generated by immunoSEQ multiplex PCR, the TCRdb table keeps only in-frame clones and is missing some. The table lists 130,000 or so clones, 85% to 90% of them singletons. The sample in question was peripheral blood, obtained 44 weeks after starting pembrolizumab. These receptors were obtained from an adult with mismatch repair-deficient cancer.

The chain couples TRBV11-3 to TRBJ2-7; perhaps D is TRBD1 or TRBD2 (5 bases each). Trimming pared 2 bases from V and 3 bases from J, leaving 11 bases between. The CDR3 is 14 amino acids. Looked up from germline, CDR1 is SGHNT and CDR2 is YENEEA. CDR3 in DNA: TGTGCCAGCAGCTTACGGGGTCAGGGCTACGAGCAGTACTTC. Its protein product is CASSLRGQGYEQYF.

V and J are TRBV28 and TRBJ2-3; possibly TRBD1 for D (6 bases). This CDR3 has 12 amino acids. The V gene lost 1 base and the J gene lost 12 bases, with 11 bases spanning the gap. In germline, CDR1 is MDHEN, CDR2 SYDVKM. The DNA for the CDR3 is TGTGCCAGCAGTTTATCCAGGGGAATCCAGTATTTT. As protein: CASSLSRGIQYF. Complete variable domain (other parts from reference TRBV28 and TRBJ2-3): DVKVTQSSRYLVKRTGEKVFLECVQDMDHENMFWYRQDPGLGLRLIYFSYDVKMKEKGDIPEGYSVSREKKERFSLILESASTNQTSMYLCASSLSRGIQYFGPGTRLTVL.

The rearrangement links TRBV4-1 to TRBJ2-7; the D gene is possibly TRBD2 (5 bases). Germline CDR1 is MGHRA and CDR2 is YSYEKL. The CDR3 spans 16 residues. Trimming removed 2 bases at V and 7 bases at J, with 21 bases between. CDR3 sequence: CASSQTLGGGTWEQYF. The DNA of the CDR3 is TGCGCCAGCAGCCAAACTTTGGGCGGAGGAACTTGGGAGCAGTACTTC.